The 23 T cell receptor beta chains reported below all come from one sample, sequenced in a study of shared clonotypes between healthy human individuals. Produced via immunoSEQ multiplex PCR; TCRdb's table is partial and in-frame only. This sample yields about 2.4 million clones, of which 90% to 95% are seen a single time; about 0.38% belongs to the top ten. The source material was naive CD4+ T cells from PBMCs. Documented subset: CD45RA+ positively selected. These receptors all come from a man aged 18 to 29 in good health. Some clones in this sample may be carry-over from other donors' samples.

DNA for the CDR3: TGTGCCAGCAGCCCCATAAGGACTAGCGGTTACACAGATACGCAGTATTTT. It translates to CASSPIRTSGYTDTQYF. The chain is built from TRBV7-9 and TRBJ2-3; 10 bases are a match to TRBD2. J lost 2 bases, V lost 5 bases, and 10 bases had no gene match. The CDR3 is made up of 17 amino acids. Germline CDR1 and CDR2: SEHNR and FQNEAQ (reference sequence).

This chain uses TRBV18 with TRBJ2-2; either TRBD1 or TRBD2 may fit D (6 bases each). Trimming shortened V by 3 bases and J by 1 base, and 9 bases separated the two germline ends. The CDR3 contains 15 residues. The germline V gene encodes CDR1 KGHSH and CDR2 LQKENI. In nucleotides, the CDR3 is TGTGCCAGCTCACCGCGGGACAAGAACACCGGGGAGCTGTTTTTT. Residues: CASSPRDKNTGELFF. Looking up the rest from reference TRBV18 and TRBJ2-2 gives the full variable domain: NAGVMQNPRHLVRRRGQEARLRCSPMKGHSHVYWYRQLPEEGLKFMVYLQKENIIDESGMPKERFSAEFPKEGPSILRIQQVVRGDSAAYFCASSPRDKNTGELFFGEGSRLTVL.

This clone appeared a few times. V is TRBV28 and J is TRBJ1-1, with 7 bases identical to TRBD1. This CDR3 is built from 11 residues. Germline V CDR1 and CDR2: MDHEN, SYDVKM. J lost 11 bases, V lost 7 bases, and 7 bases had no gene match. The CDR3 nucleotides are TGTGCCAGCACCTTGACAGGGCAGGCTTTCTTT. This encodes CASTLTGQAFF.

This sequence joins TRBV5-4 and TRBJ2-2; D perhaps matches TRBD2 (6 bases). V lost 4 bases and J 2 bases, leaving 12 bases between the germline ends. The CDR3 consists of 15 residues. Per germline, CDR1 SGHNT and CDR2 YYREEE (reference sequence). The CDR3 here is CASSPASANTGELFF. CDR3 nucleotides: TGTGCCAGCAGCCCCGCTAGCGCAAACACCGGGGAGCTGTTTTTT.

The chain uses TRBV6-5 and TRBJ2-5, with a tentative D call TRBD1 (5 bases). CDR1 and CDR2 from the germline V gene are MNHEY and SVGAGI. The V gene lost 4 bases and the J gene lost 2 bases, with 17 bases spanning the gap. The CDR3 extends over 16 amino acids. The CDR3 reads CASSFSLAGWQETQYF. The CDR3 DNA follows: TGTGCCAGCAGTTTTAGTTTAGCAGGGTGGCAAGAGACCCAGTACTTC.

This chain connects TRBV5-1 to TRBJ1-1, with unresolved D. The V end was cut by 0 bases, the J end by 0 bases, with 12 bases between. CDR3 length equals 16 residues. Germline loops: CDR1 SGHRS, CDR2 YFSETQ. DNA for the CDR3: TGCGCCAGCAGCTTGGTTTCCGGAGTTTTGAACACTGAAGCTTTCTTT. Translated, it gives CASSLVSGVLNTEAFF.

The chain couples TRBV19 to TRBJ2-4; D may be TRBD2 (6 bases). V lost 2 bases and J lost 8, with 16 bases in between. The CDR3 has 15 residues. CDR1 is LNHDA, CDR2 SQIVND, per germline (reference sequence). The CDR3 bases are TGTGCCAGTAGTATATCTCGGGGGTCAGCAGACATTCAGTACTTC. This sequence encodes CASSISRGSADIQYF.

With regard to this clone: This specimen includes other DNA sequences encoding the same CDR3. This rearrangement joins TRBV5-1 to TRBJ2-5; D is possibly TRBD2 (5 bases). CDR1 is SGHRS and CDR2 is YFSETQ in the germline V gene. Trimming took 0 bases from V and 4 from J, leaving 10 bases between them. This CDR3 contains 14 residues. CDR3 sequence: CASSLVLAAETQYF. DNA of the CDR3: TGCGCCAGCAGCTTGGTCCTAGCAGCAGAGACCCAGTACTTC.

The CDR3 DNA reads as TGTGCCATCAGTGAAGGACAGGGCCCCCACGAGCAGTACTTC. As protein: CAISEGQGPHEQYF. This rearrangement joins TRBV10-3 to TRBJ2-7; TRBD1 matches at 8 bases. The V gene end was trimmed by 3 bases and the J gene end by 5 bases; junction bases not matched to a gene: 6. This CDR3 has 14 amino acids. Germline V CDR1 and CDR2: ENHRY, SYGVKD.

This rearrangement joins TRBV6-5 to TRBJ2-2; D gene unclear. The CDR3 consists of 14 residues. V lost 2 bases and J lost 7, with 11 bases in between. The germline V gene encodes CDR1 MNHEY and CDR2 SVGAGI. The chain's CDR3 is CASSYTAASGELFF. The CDR3, as DNA: TGTGCCAGCAGTTACACGGCCGCAAGCGGGGAGCTGTTTTTT.

In its sample, this clone was seen once. The chain joins TRBV4-2 to TRBJ2-1; D may be TRBD1 (5 bases). Germline assignment: CDR1 LGHNA and CDR2 YNFKEQ. The CDR3 runs to 14 residues. The V gene lost 0 bases and the J gene lost 8 bases, with 11 bases spanning the gap. The CDR3 coding sequence is TGTGCCAGCAGCCAAGATCGACAGATCGATGAGCAGTTCTTC. It yields the protein CASSQDRQIDEQFF.

The chain carries TRBV12-5 and TRBJ2-7; D is undetermined. V was clipped by 1 base and J by 6 bases, with 16 bases between them. The length of the CDR3 is 15 residues. The V gene's germline CDR1 is LGHNT and CDR2 FRNRAP. In nucleotides, the CDR3 is TGTGCTAGTGGTTTGGGACCGGGCTCACGAGGCGAGCAGTACTTC. Its translation is CASGLGPGSRGEQYF.

The chain recombines TRBV7-2 with TRBJ2-6, with a possible D match to TRBD1 (5 bases). CDR1 is SGHTA, CDR2 FQGNSA, per germline. With 1 base removed from V and 8 bases from J, the gap between germline ends came to 9 bases. The CDR3 runs 14 residues. The DNA of the CDR3 is TGTGCCAGCAGCTTAGGTGCAGGGCCCAACGTCCTGACTTTC. Protein: CASSLGAGPNVLTF.

The CDR3 spells CASSSGATTSTDTQYF. The CDR3 DNA sequence: TGTGCCAGCAGCTCAGGCGCGACAACTAGCACAGATACGCAGTATTTT. The rearrangement joins TRBV7-3 to TRBJ2-3; no clear D gene. The length of the CDR3 is 16 residues. V lost 4 bases and J lost 0, with 14 bases in between. Germline assignment: CDR1 SGHTA and CDR2 FQGTGA.

The table lists this clone with a count of one. The chain combines TRBV7-3 with TRBJ2-1, with 7 nucleotides matching TRBD1. The CDR3 contains 15 residues. The germline CDR1 and CDR2 sequences are SGHTA and FQGTGA. The V gene end was trimmed by 3 bases and the J gene end by 6 bases; junction bases not matched to a gene: 8. CDR3: CASSFGQATFNEQFF. CDR3 nucleotide sequence: TGTGCCAGCAGCTTCGGACAGGCGACCTTCAATGAGCAGTTCTTC.

The J gene is TRBJ2-7, the V gene TRBV19; possible D gene TRBD1, 6 bases. This CDR3 region has 15 residues. Germline CDR1 and CDR2: LNHDA and SQIVND (reference sequence). V dropped 2 bases and J dropped 2 bases, with 13 bases sitting between them. The CDR3: CASSITPQGPYEQYF. For the CDR3, the DNA is TGTGCCAGTAGTATAACCCCACAGGGTCCCTACGAGCAGTACTTC.

The V and J genes are TRBV29-1 and TRBJ1-1, with no clear D. The CDR3 covers 11 residues. Trimming left V 2 bases short and J 4 bases short, with 5 bases between. In germline, CDR1 is SQVTM, CDR2 ANQGSEA. CDR3 DNA: TGCAGCGTTGAAACTGGCACTGAAGCTTTCTTT. The encoded protein is CSVETGTEAFF. Full variable domain (missing parts from reference TRBV29-1 and TRBJ1-1): SAVISQKPSRDICQRGTSLTIQCQVDSQVTMMFWYRQQPGQSLTLIATANQGSEATYESGFVIDKFPISRPNLTFSTLTVSNMSPEDSSIYLCSVETGTEAFFGQGTRLTVV.

This rearrangement joins TRBV27 to TRBJ2-7; 9 positions agree with TRBD1. CDR3 length equals 19 residues. CDR1 and CDR2 (germline): MNHEY, SMNVEV (reference sequence). V lost 2 bases, J lost 6 bases, and 20 bases stayed unmatched. In nucleotides, the CDR3 is TGTGCCAGCAGTTTAGGCCTTGTGGGGACAGGGCGTGGGGGGGCCGAGCAGTACTTC. Encoded protein: CASSLGLVGTGRGGAEQYF.

The chain links TRBV5-4 to TRBJ2-1, with 11 bases matching TRBD2. Looked up from germline, CDR1 is SGHNT and CDR2 is YYREEE (reference sequence). CDR3 length equals 14 residues. Trimming cost V 4 bases and J 6 bases; bases outside gene matches: 3. The DNA for the CDR3 is TGTGCCAGCAGCCCAACTAGCGGGAGCAATGAGCAGTTCTTC. It encodes CASSPTSGSNEQFF. Full variable domain (outside the CDR3, taken from reference TRBV5-4 and TRBJ2-1): ETGVTQSPTHLIKTRGQQVTLRCSSQSGHNTVSWYQQALGQGPQFIFQYYREEENGRGNFPPRFSGLQFPNYSSELNVNALELDDSALYLCASSPTSGSNEQFFGPGTRLTVL.

Concerning this clone: Within the sample, other DNA sequences also encode this same CDR3. The V call is TRBV6-5, the J call TRBJ1-5; TRBD1 matches 8 bases. The CDR3 contains 14 residues. V lost 4 bases, J lost 7 bases, and 6 bases stayed unmatched. CDR1 is MNHEY and CDR2 is SVGAGI in the germline V gene. The CDR3 DNA reads as TGTGCCAGCAGTTTCGACAGGGGCAGGCAGCCCCAGCATTTT. Protein: CASSFDRGRQPQHF.

V and J are TRBV5-1 and TRBJ2-1; D is unclear. The CDR3 has 13 residues. Trimming took off 3 bases at V and 5 bases at J, with 9 bases between the two ends. CDR1 and CDR2 from the germline V gene are SGHRS and YFSETQ. The CDR3 protein is CASSSDPNNEQFF. CDR3 sequence (DNA): TGCGCCAGCAGCTCCGACCCAAACAATGAGCAGTTCTTC.

The chain recombines TRBV27 with TRBJ2-7; no definite D call. CDR1 MNHEY and CDR2 SMNVEV come from the germline V gene (reference sequence). V was shortened by 6 bases and J by 0 bases, with 15 bases between the two germline ends. CDR3 size: 15 residues. The CDR3 here is CASRVDTAVSYEQYF. The CDR3 bases are TGTGCCAGCAGGGTCGATACAGCCGTCTCCTACGAGCAGTACTTC.

This sequence joins TRBV23-1 and TRBJ1-1, with 12 bases aligning to TRBD1. TRBV23-1 is identified as an open reading frame with a role that is uncertain. The V and J ends lost 5 bases and 3 bases, in that order; junction bases with no gene match: 7. The CDR3 runs 16 residues. The DNA of the CDR3 is TGCGCCAGCAGTGGGACAGGGGGCGCCTCGGACACTGAAGCTTTCTTT. Translated, it gives CASSGTGGASDTEAFF.